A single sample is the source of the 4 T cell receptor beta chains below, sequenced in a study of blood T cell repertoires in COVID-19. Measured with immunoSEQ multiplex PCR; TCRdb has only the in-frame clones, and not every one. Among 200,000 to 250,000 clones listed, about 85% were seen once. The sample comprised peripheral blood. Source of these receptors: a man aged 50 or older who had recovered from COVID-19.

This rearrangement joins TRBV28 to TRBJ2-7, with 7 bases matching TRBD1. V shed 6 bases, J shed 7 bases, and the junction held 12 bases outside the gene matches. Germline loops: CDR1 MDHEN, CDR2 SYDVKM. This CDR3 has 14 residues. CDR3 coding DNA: TGTGCCAGCAGGAAACCGACAGGGCCGGGGGAGCAGTACTTC. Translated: CASRKPTGPGEQYF.

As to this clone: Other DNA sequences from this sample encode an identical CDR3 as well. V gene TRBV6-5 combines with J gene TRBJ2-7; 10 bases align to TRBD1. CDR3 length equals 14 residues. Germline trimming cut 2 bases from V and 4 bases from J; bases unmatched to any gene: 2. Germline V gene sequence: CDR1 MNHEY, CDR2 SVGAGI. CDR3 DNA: TGTGCCAGCAGTTACCGGGACAGGGGATACGAGCAGTACTTC. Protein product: CASSYRDRGYEQYF.

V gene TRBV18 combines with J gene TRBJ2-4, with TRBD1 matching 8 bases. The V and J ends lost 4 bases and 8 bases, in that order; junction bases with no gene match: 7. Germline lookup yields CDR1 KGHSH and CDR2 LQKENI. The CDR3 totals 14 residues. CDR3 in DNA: TGTGCCAGCTCACAACAGGGGGTTCAGGACATTCAGTACTTC. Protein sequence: CASSQQGVQDIQYF.

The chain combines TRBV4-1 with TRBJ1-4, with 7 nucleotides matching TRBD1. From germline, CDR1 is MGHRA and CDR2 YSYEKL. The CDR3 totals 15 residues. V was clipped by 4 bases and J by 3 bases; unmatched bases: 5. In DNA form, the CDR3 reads TGCGCCAGCAGCCCACCCGGGACAGCTAATGAAAAACTGTTTTTT. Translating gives CASSPPGTANEKLFF.